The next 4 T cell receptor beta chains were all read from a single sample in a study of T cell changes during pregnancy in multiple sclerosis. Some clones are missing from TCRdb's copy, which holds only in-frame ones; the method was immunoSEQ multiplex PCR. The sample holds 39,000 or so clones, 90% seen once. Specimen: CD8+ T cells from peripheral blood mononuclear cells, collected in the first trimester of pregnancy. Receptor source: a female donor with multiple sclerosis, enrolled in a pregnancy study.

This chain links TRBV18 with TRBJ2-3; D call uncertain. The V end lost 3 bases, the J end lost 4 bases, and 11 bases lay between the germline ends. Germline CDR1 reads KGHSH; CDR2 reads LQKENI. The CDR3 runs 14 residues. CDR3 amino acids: CASSPEWAADTQYF. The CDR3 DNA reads TGTGCCAGCTCACCCGAGTGGGCAGCAGATACGCAGTATTTT.

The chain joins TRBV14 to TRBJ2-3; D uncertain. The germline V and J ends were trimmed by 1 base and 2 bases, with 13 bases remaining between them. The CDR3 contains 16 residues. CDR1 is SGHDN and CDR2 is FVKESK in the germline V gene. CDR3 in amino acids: CASSQGSSSYTDTQYF. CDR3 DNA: TGTGCCAGCAGCCAAGGATCCTCATCCTACACAGATACGCAGTATTTT. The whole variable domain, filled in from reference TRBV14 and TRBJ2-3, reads EAGVTQFPSHSVIEKGQTVTLRCDPISGHDNLYWYRRVMGKEIKFLLHFVKESKQDESGMPNNRFLAERTGGTYSTLKVQPAELEDSGVYFCASSQGSSSYTDTQYFGPGTRLTVL.

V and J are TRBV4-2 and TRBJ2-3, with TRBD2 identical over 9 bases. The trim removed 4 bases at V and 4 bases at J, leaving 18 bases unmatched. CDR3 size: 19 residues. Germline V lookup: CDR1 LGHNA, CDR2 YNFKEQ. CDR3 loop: CASSPSHEWVAGAPDTQYF. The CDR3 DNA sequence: TGTGCCAGCAGCCCCTCCCATGAATGGGTAGCGGGAGCCCCAGATACGCAGTATTTT.

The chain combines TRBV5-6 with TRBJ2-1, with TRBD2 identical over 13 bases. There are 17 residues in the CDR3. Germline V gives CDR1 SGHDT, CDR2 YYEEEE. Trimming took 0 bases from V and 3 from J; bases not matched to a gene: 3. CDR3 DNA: TGTGCCAGCAGCTTGGTACTAGCGGGAGGGGGCTACAATGAGCAGTTCTTC. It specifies CASSLVLAGGGYNEQFF.